Each of the 27 T cell receptor beta chains below was sequenced from the same sample in a study of CD8 T cells in ankylosing spondylitis. Study-wide findings and caveats: Roughly eight highly homologous variants made up a TCR beta motif, and this motif appeared characteristic of ankylosing spondylitis blood.

Each CDR3 protein is one row after TCRdb ran MiXCR on the 5' RACE reads. The sample lists some 240,000 distinct CDR3 sequences; just under 7.5% were seen once. Their antigens remain unidentified. Material: blood, either unsorted or a sorted T cell fraction (not recorded which). All receptors derive from a male donor with ankylosing spondylitis.

This clonotype was detected only a few times. The V gene is TRBV10-3, the J gene TRBJ2-7; the D is unclear. CDR3 length: 14 residues. V gave up 0 bases and J gave up 5 bases, with 11 bases separating them. Germline CDR1 is ENHRY and CDR2 is SYGVKD. The CDR3: CAISESSILHEQYF. Written as DNA, the CDR3 is TGTGCCATCAGTGAGTCCAGCATTCTCCACGAGCAGTACTTC.

There are many counts of this clonotype. The CDR3 is CASSHRDRGLRNTIYF. In DNA form, the CDR3 reads TGCGCCAGCAGCCACCGGGACAGGGGGCTGAGAAACACCATATATTTT. The chain has TRBV4-3 and TRBJ1-3, with 12 bases fitting TRBD1. In germline, CDR1 is LGHNA, CDR2 YSLEER. This CDR3 is 16 amino acids long. After removal of 3 bases from V and 5 bases from J, the junction contained 5 bases not matched to a gene.

On this clonotype: A read error is possible here, since a much larger clone lies one base away. The V gene is TRBV14, the J gene TRBJ2-3, with unresolved D. This CDR3 spans 11 amino acids. V dropped 1 base and J dropped 4 bases, with 0 bases sitting between them. The germline V gene has CDR1 SGHDN and CDR2 FVKESK. The CDR3 DNA reads as TGTGCCAGCAGCCAAGCAGATACGCAGTATTTT. Its translation: CASSQADTQYF.

This clonotype was seen at least ten times. The J gene is TRBJ1-1, the V gene TRBV5-5; no clear D gene. The length of the CDR3 is 13 residues. Germline CDR1 SGHKS, CDR2 YYEKEE (reference sequence). V was pared by 7 bases and J by 2 bases, with 12 bases between. CDR3 sequence reads: CASLQDFNTEAFF. CDR3 coding DNA: TGTGCCAGCCTGCAGGATTTTAACACTGAAGCTTTCTTT.

This clonotype has a handful of counts. V is TRBV30 and J is TRBJ2-1; D remains unclear. Germline V gene sequence: CDR1 GTSNPN, CDR2 SVGIG (reference sequence). The V end was cut by 2 bases, the J end by 9 bases, with 11 bases between. This CDR3 has 12 residues. CDR3 protein: CAWSWARGEQFF. CDR3 nucleotide sequence: TGTGCCTGGAGTTGGGCCCGCGGTGAGCAGTTCTTC. The full variable domain, completed using reference TRBV30 and TRBJ2-1, is SQTIHQWPATLVQPVGSPLSLECTVEGTSNPNLYWYRQAAGRGLQLLFYSVGIGQISSEVPQNLSASRPQDRQFILSSKKLLLSDSGFYLCAWSWARGEQFFGPGTRLTVL.

This chain joins TRBV20-1 and TRBJ1-5; D is unclear. Trimming pared 3 bases from V and 1 base from J, leaving 19 bases between. In germline, CDR1 is DFQATT, CDR2 SNEGSKA (reference sequence). The CDR3 is 17 amino acids. The CDR3 coding sequence is TGCAGTGCTAGTCGGGGAGGGTTGGGCGTAAGCAATCAGCCCCAGCATTTT. Encoded protein: CSASRGGLGVSNQPQHF.

This clonotype has at least ten counts. The genes are TRBV11-2 and TRBJ1-1; weak D call: TRBD1 (5 bases). The CDR3 runs to 12 residues. In germline, CDR1 is SGHAT, CDR2 FQNNGV. Trimming took off 11 bases at V and 4 bases at J, with 14 bases between the two ends. The CDR3 DNA follows: TGTGCCGGCCGGGACCGGGGCACTGAAGCTTTCTTT. It translates to CAGRDRGTEAFF.

There are many counts of this clonotype. This rearrangement joins TRBV6-2 or TRBV6-3 to TRBJ2-1; no clear D gene. The ends were cut back, 0 bases at V and 8 bases at J, with 8 bases in the middle. The CDR3 has 13 amino acids. Germline V CDR1 and CDR2: MNHEY, SVGEGT. CDR3: CASSYSPVHEQFF. The CDR3 DNA is TGTGCCAGCAGTTACTCCCCCGTCCATGAGCAGTTCTTC.

This clonotype was observed at least ten times. The chain recombines TRBV4-3 with TRBJ2-5, with D maybe TRBD1 (5 bases). Germline V gene sequence: CDR1 LGHNA, CDR2 YSLEER. The CDR3 is 15 residues long. V lost 1 base to trimming and J lost 5 bases, with 14 bases between them. The CDR3: CASSQGRAGLETQYF. In nucleotides, the CDR3 is TGCGCCAGCAGCCAAGGAAGGGCAGGGCTGGAGACCCAGTACTTC.

This clonotype was observed at least ten times. The rearrangement links TRBV28 to TRBJ1-1; D unclear. Germline V lookup: CDR1 MDHEN, CDR2 SYDVKM. The CDR3 has 14 residues. Trimming cost V 1 base and J 3 bases, with 9 bases left between them. CDR3 sequence: CASSLLRKDTEAFF. CDR3 sequence (DNA): TGTGCCAGCAGTTTATTGAGGAAGGACACTGAAGCTTTCTTT.

This clonotype appeared many times. The V and J genes are TRBV11-1 and TRBJ1-6; D is perhaps TRBD1 (6 bases). CDR3 size: 14 residues. CDR1 is SGHAT, CDR2 FQDESV, per germline (reference sequence). The germline V and J ends were trimmed by 5 bases and 10 bases, with 15 bases remaining between them. This CDR3 is CASSPGGGRSPLHF. The DNA of the CDR3 is TGTGCCAGCAGCCCCGGGGGGGGGCGATCACCCCTCCACTTT.

This clonotype was counted a few times. The CDR3 here is CASSFNPGVNTEAFF. The CDR3 nucleotides are TGTGCCAGCAGTTTTAATCCCGGGGTAAACACTGAAGCTTTCTTT. This chain joins TRBV12-3 or TRBV12-4 and TRBJ1-1; D unresolved. Deletions cut 3 bases from V and 2 bases from J, with 13 bases between. This CDR3 contains 15 residues.

A few counts support this clonotype. The CDR3 loop reads CASSRLRPDRAGEQYF. The CDR3, as DNA: TGTGCCAGCAGCCGCCTTCGCCCGGACAGGGCGGGCGAGCAGTACTTC. V gene TRBV7-9 combines with J gene TRBJ2-7; TRBD1 matches 8 bases. Germline V gene lookup returns CDR1 SEHNR and CDR2 FQNEAQ (reference sequence). Trimming took 5 bases from V and 6 from J; bases not matched to a gene: 15. This CDR3 has 16 residues.

This clonotype was seen at least ten times. This chain joins TRBV11-2 and TRBJ1-4; TRBD1 agrees at 12 bases. Germline V CDR1 and CDR2: SGHAT, FQNNGV. The CDR3 runs to 18 residues. Unmatched junction bases numbered 10, after V lost 5 bases and J lost 3 bases. In DNA form, the CDR3 reads TGTGCCAGCAGCCAGGGACAGGGGGCCTTCGGGGCTAATGAAAAACTGTTTTTT. Its translation: CASSQGQGAFGANEKLFF. The full variable domain, completed using reference TRBV11-2 and TRBJ1-4, is EAGVAQSPRYKIIEKRQSVAFWCNPISGHATLYWYQQILGQGPKLLIQFQNNGVVDDSQLPKDRFSAERLKGVDSTLKIQPAKLEDSAVYLCASSQGQGAFGANEKLFFGSGTQLSVL.

In its sample, this clonotype was seen many times. J is TRBJ2-7 and V is TRBV2; TRBD1 matches 10 bases. The length of the CDR3 is 15 residues. CDR1 and CDR2 from the germline V gene are SNHLY and FYNNEI. The junction had 7 bases not matched to a gene; V was cut back by 5 bases and J by 3 bases. This CDR3 is CASSTDRGAIYEQYF. In DNA, the CDR3 is TGTGCCAGCAGTACGGACAGGGGGGCTATCTACGAGCAGTACTTC.

This clonotype came up a few times. The chain's CDR3 is CASSTRAGGFTGELFF. The CDR3 DNA reads TGTGCCAGCAGCACTCGAGCGGGGGGGTTTACCGGGGAGCTGTTTTTT. The chain links TRBV11-2 to TRBJ2-2, with 10 bases lining up with TRBD2. With V trimmed by 5 bases and J by 5 bases, 8 bases remained unmatched. The CDR3 has 16 residues. Looked up from germline, CDR1 is SGHAT and CDR2 is FQNNGV.

This clonotype was seen ten or more times. This chain uses TRBV6-2 or TRBV6-3 with TRBJ2-7, with TRBD2 identical over 12 bases. CDR1 and CDR2 from the germline V gene are MNHEY and SVGEGT. With 0 bases clipped from V and 6 bases from J, the junction kept 0 bases outside the gene matches. The CDR3 totals 14 residues. The DNA for the CDR3 is TGTGCCAGCAGTTACTCGACTAGCGGGAGCGAGCAGTACTTC. This encodes CASSYSTSGSEQYF.

Only one count was recorded for this clonotype. The chain employs TRBV5-5 and TRBJ1-1; no reliable D call. The CDR3 runs to 13 residues. V was clipped by 1 base and J by 5 bases, with 9 bases between them. Per germline, CDR1 SGHKS and CDR2 YYEKEE (reference sequence). CDR3: CASSLFSKTEAFF. In nucleotides, the CDR3 is TGTGCCAGCAGCTTGTTCTCCAAGACTGAAGCTTTCTTT.

This clonotype was observed many times. The chain is built from TRBV12-3 or TRBV12-4 and TRBJ1-1; D unresolved. Trimming shortened V by 3 bases and J by 0 bases, and 11 bases separated the two germline ends. This CDR3 has 15 amino acids. DNA for the CDR3: TGTGCCAGCAGTTTGTCTCCGACCCTGAACACTGAAGCTTTCTTT. This encodes CASSLSPTLNTEAFF.

This clonotype showed up just a few times. The chain links TRBV7-6 to TRBJ2-3; D gene unclear. The CDR3 has 13 amino acids. V was pared by 0 bases and J by 3 bases, with 4 bases between. Germline V gives CDR1 SGHVS, CDR2 FNYEAQ. The CDR3 reads CASSLARTDTQYF. DNA for the CDR3: TGTGCCAGCAGCTTAGCTAGGACAGATACGCAGTATTTT.

This clonotype turned up a few times. This rearrangement joins TRBV28 to TRBJ2-3; no firm D call. CDR3 length: 15 residues. The germline V gene has CDR1 MDHEN and CDR2 SYDVKM. Trimming cost V 8 bases and J 0 bases, with 15 bases left between them. CDR3: CASLMFWGSTDTQYF. For the CDR3, the DNA is TGTGCCAGCCTTATGTTCTGGGGTAGCACAGATACGCAGTATTTT. Variable domain in full (rest from reference TRBV28 and TRBJ2-3): DVKVTQSSRYLVKRTGEKVFLECVQDMDHENMFWYRQDPGLGLRLIYFSYDVKMKEKGDIPEGYSVSREKKERFSLILESASTNQTSMYLCASLMFWGSTDTQYFGPGTRLTVL.

The V gene is TRBV28, the J gene TRBJ2-1; 11 nucleotides align to TRBD2. The CDR3 is 21 residues long. From germline, CDR1 is MDHEN and CDR2 SYDVKM. The V and J ends lost 4 bases and 0 bases, in that order; junction bases with no gene match: 17. CDR3: CASSSSSRRLAGSSSYNEQFF. CDR3 coding DNA: TGTGCCAGCAGTTCCAGCTCCCGGAGACTAGCGGGGTCAAGCTCCTACAATGAGCAGTTCTTC.

The chain is built from TRBV29-1 and TRBJ1-2; D might be TRBD1 (6 bases). Trimming shortened V by 4 bases and J by 3 bases, and 9 bases separated the two germline ends. Germline loops: CDR1 SQVTM, CDR2 ANQGSEA. The CDR3 is 12 residues long. The CDR3: CSVVNRDYGYTF. The CDR3 DNA reads as TGCAGCGTTGTGAACAGGGACTATGGCTACACCTTC.

There are many counts of this clonotype. The chain recombines TRBV10-3 with TRBJ2-7, with D unresolved. CDR1 is ENHRY, CDR2 SYGVKD, per germline. V was clipped by 4 bases and J by 1 base, with 11 bases between them. This CDR3 is built from 14 residues. The CDR3 coding sequence is TGTGCCATCAGTGCGTCAAAGGGATCCTACGAGCAGTACTTC. It encodes CAISASKGSYEQYF.

This clonotype was recorded many times. The chain combines TRBV6-4 with TRBJ2-7; the match to TRBD1 covers 11 bases. J lost 6 bases, V lost 4 bases, and 8 bases had no gene match. This CDR3 spans 15 amino acids. Germline V gene sequence: CDR1 MRHNA, CDR2 SNTAGT. CDR3 sequence (DNA): TGTGCCAGCAGTGCCACCGGGACAGGGGGGTCCGAGCAGTACTTC. The encoded protein is CASSATGTGGSEQYF.

This clonotype has a count of ten or more. This chain joins TRBV4-3 and TRBJ2-1; D is possibly TRBD1 (5 bases). Trimming took off 1 base at V and 5 bases at J, with 12 bases between the two ends. The CDR3 length is 15 residues. CDR1 and CDR2 from the germline V gene are LGHNA and YSLEER. The CDR3 DNA sequence: TGCGCCAGCAGCCAAGGGACACAAATTAACAATGAGCAGTTCTTC. It yields the protein CASSQGTQINNEQFF.

This clonotype appeared many times. V usage is TRBV12-3 or TRBV12-4 and J usage is TRBJ1-2; the D gene is possibly TRBD1 (6 bases). The CDR3 covers 13 residues. V was pared by 5 bases and J by 13 bases, with 20 bases between. The CDR3 DNA sequence: TGTGCCAGCAGTGACTCCTCCCCTCGGGGGCTCACCTTC. Residues: CASSDSSPRGLTF.